The rows below give T cell receptor beta chains drawn from one sample of a study of blood T cell repertoires in COVID-19. The repertoire was sequenced with immunoSEQ multiplex PCR; TCRdb's copy has only in-frame clones and lacks some. This sample has roughly 360,000 clones; around four fifths occur once, and the top ten carry about 4.8%. The source material was PBMCs or T cells enriched from blood (not recorded which). The receptors originated from a woman aged 45-65 years who had recovered from COVID-19. The CDR3 runs from the conserved cysteine through the conserved F or W. D genes are given only for firm matches. Clone size is given for some rows only: seen once, a few or many times, or a class if the clone is expanded.

J	V	D	size	CDR3	DNA
TRBJ2-7	TRBV10-2	TRBD1	-	CASRPSTGDGEQYF	TGCGCCAGCAGACCCTCGACAGGGGACGGCGAGCAGTACTTC
TRBJ1-1	TRBV30	TRBD1	-	CAWRAGQGVAEAFF	TGTGCCTGGAGAGCGGGACAGGGTGTCGCTGAAGCTTTCTTT
TRBJ2-7	TRBV7-2	-	-	CASTYPVAYEQYF	TGTGCCAGCACCTACCCCGTGGCCTACGAGCAGTACTTC
TRBJ2-7	TRBV28	-	-	CASGTIRYEQYF	TGTGCCAGCGGGACAATTCGATACGAGCAGTACTTC
TRBJ1-1	TRBV9	-	-	CASSVAPYPSNLGATEAFF	TGTGCCAGCAGCGTAGCTCCGTACCCGTCCAATCTAGGGGCCACTGAAGCTTTCTTT
TRBJ2-7	TRBV11-3	-	-	CASSLTHPAGTYEQYF	TGTGCCAGCAGCTTAACCCACCCCGCAGGGACCTACGAGCAGTACTTC
TRBJ1-5	TRBV27	TRBD1	-	CASSFAGTGVGQPQHF	TGTGCCAGCAGTTTTGCCGGGACAGGGGTCGGTCAGCCCCAGCATTTT
TRBJ1-2	TRBV7-9	TRBD1	-	CASSLAAGQGAGGYTF	TGTGCCAGCAGCTTAGCAGCGGGACAGGGGGCCGGGGGCTACACCTTC
TRBJ2-1	TRBV12-3/TRBV12-4	-	-	CASSFPTGTEQFF	TGTGCCAGCAGTTTCCCCACAGGGACTGAGCAGTTCTTC
TRBJ1-1	TRBV5-3	-	-	CARSFDPGFETEAFF	TGTGCCAGAAGCTTCGATCCAGGGTTTGAGACTGAAGCTTTCTTT
TRBJ1-2	TRBV18	-	once	CASSLETQGLRDYGYTF	TGTGCCAGCTCACTGGAAACCCAGGGGCTAAGGGACTATGGCTACACCTTC
TRBJ1-2	TRBV10-3	TRBD1	-	CATAGGYGYTF	TGTGCCACCGCAGGGGGCTATGGCTACACCTTC
TRBJ1-2	TRBV4-3	-	-	CASSQDLTRAGGGYTF	TGCGCCAGCAGCCAAGATTTAACCAGGGCAGGCGGAGGCTACACCTTC
TRBJ1-5	TRBV10-3	-	-	CAISESGSNQPQHF	TGTGCCATCAGTGAGTCGGGCAGCAATCAGCCCCAGCATTTT
TRBJ1-4	TRBV10-3	-	-	CAISGPGQGKEKLFF	TGTGCCATCAGCGGACCCGGGCAGGGAAAGGAAAAACTGTTTTTT
TRBJ2-7	TRBV5-4	TRBD2	-	CASSLPDGRYPHEQYF	TGTGCCAGCAGCTTGCCTGACGGGAGGTATCCCCACGAGCAGTACTTC
TRBJ2-5	TRBV7-2	-	-	CASSHSGVQETQYF	TGTGCCAGCAGCCACTCGGGAGTCCAAGAGACCCAGTACTTC
TRBJ1-6	TRBV9	-	-	CASSALDSSYNSPLHF	TGTGCCAGCAGCGCCCTAGACAGCTCCTATAATTCACCCCTCCACTTT
TRBJ1-1	TRBV7-8	-	-	CASSPETGRVAFF	TGTGCCAGCAGCCCCGAGACAGGACGTGTAGCTTTCTTT
TRBJ1-2	TRBV5-5	-	-	CASSLRTETYGYTF	TGTGCCAGCAGCTTGAGGACAGAGACCTATGGCTACACCTTC
TRBJ1-1	TRBV29-1	TRBD1	-	CSVGWGQGSTEAFF	TGCAGCGTTGGGTGGGGACAGGGAAGCACTGAAGCTTTCTTT
TRBJ2-3	TRBV21-1	-	-	CASSSLLGTSGTIRPSDTQYF	TGTGCCAGCAGCTCCCTCCTCGGGACTAGCGGGACCATTAGGCCTTCAGATACGCAGTATTTT
TRBJ1-5	TRBV10-3	-	-	CAISEGGDNQPQHF	TGTGCCATCAGTGAGGGGGGGGACAATCAGCCCCAGCATTTT
TRBJ1-1	TRBV6-5	-	once	CASSFLRLQGGTEAFF	TGTGCCAGCAGTTTCCTACGCCTCCAGGGAGGTACTGAAGCTTTCTTT
TRBJ1-2	TRBV6-2/TRBV6-3	-	many	CASSYSAGIANYGYTF	TGTGCCAGCAGTTACTCGGCAGGCATAGCTAACTATGGCTACACCTTC
TRBJ1-3	TRBV7-8	-	few	CASSLEASGSSGNTIYF	TGTGCCAGCAGCTTAGAAGCGAGTGGGAGCTCTGGAAACACCATATATTTT
TRBJ2-5	TRBV2	-	-	CASGRVLETQYF	TGTGCCAGCGGCAGGGTTTTGGAGACCCAGTACTTC
TRBJ1-1	TRBV28	-	-	CASSLYRSGKGAEAFF	TGTGCCAGCAGTTTATACAGGTCAGGGAAGGGGGCTGAAGCTTTCTTT
TRBJ2-7	TRBV28	-	-	CASSLISYEQYF	TGTGCCAGCAGTTTAATTTCTTACGAGCAGTACTTC